This TCR beta chain appears in the sequencing data of a study of cytomegalovirus exposure and HLA in healthy donors. Overall study: Out of around 360 genotyped donors, about 76% belonged to the Caucasian-associated ancestry cluster.

Study-wide findings and caveats: Earlier results showed most TCR beta V segments being productive about 87% or about 30% of the time. Judged likely to be a sequencing artifact was a cluster of highly shared sequence variants. The study flagged 150 to 200 TCR beta chains as cytomegalovirus-associated.

The PCR ran on 60 Vbeta and 13 Jbeta primers. Sequencing used immunoSEQ multiplex PCR; TCRdb keeps in-frame clones, though not all of them. This sample carries roughly 140,000 clones, roughly 80% of them seen once, and the ten largest clones take around 3.9%. Turning to this clone: Its antigen remains unknown.

The CDR3 totals 14 residues. Trimming shortened V by 1 base and J by 2 bases, and 9 bases separated the two germline ends. Germline CDR1 and CDR2: SGHAT and FQNNGV. Specimen: PBMCs. The rearrangement uses TRBV11-2 and TRBJ2-7; maybe TRBD1 (6 bases). The receptor comes from a man aged 35 to 55 in good health and CMV-seropositive. As DNA, the CDR3 is TGTGCCAGCAGCTTAGGAACAGGGCCCTACGAGCAGTACTTC. The encoded protein is CASSLGTGPYEQYF.